Below are 10 T cell receptor beta chains sequenced from a single sample in a study of siplizumab effects on memory and regulatory T cells. Coculturing of the mixed lymphocyte reaction cells was performed at 37°C for under seven days. Method: immunoSEQ multiplex PCR; TCRdb's copy keeps in-frame clones and lacks some. The sample records roughly 11,000 clones, approximately 45% being singletons. The antigens of these receptors remain unknown. Sequenced material: CFSE-low (dividing) CD8+ T cells sorted from an allogeneic mixed lymphocyte reaction. These receptors were collected from a human donor in good health; the cells came from an allogeneic mixed lymphocyte reaction. Some clones in this sample may be carry-over from other donors' samples.

Judged by abundance, this clone is medium-sized. The identical CDR3 is also encoded by other nucleotide sequences in the sample. The chain uses TRBV7-9 and TRBJ1-2; a possible D gene is TRBD1 (5 bases). In germline, CDR1 is SEHNR, CDR2 FQNEAQ (reference sequence). The CDR3 is made up of 12 amino acids. V lost 3 bases and J lost 6, with 8 bases in between. The CDR3 bases are TGTGCCAGCAGCTTCGCAGGGAATGGCTACACCTTC. Its protein product is CASSFAGNGYTF.

The rearrangement joins TRBV7-8 to TRBJ2-7; TRBD1 aligns across 8 bases. The J segment lost 4 bases and the V segment lost 5 bases, leaving 16 bases of the junction unmatched. Germline-derived CDR1 and CDR2 are SGHVS and FQNEAQ. This CDR3 spans 17 amino acids. The CDR3 coding sequence is TGTGCCAGCAGCCCCATCCCCCTCTGGACAGGGAAGTACGAGCAGTACTTC. Protein: CASSPIPLWTGKYEQYF.

V gene TRBV4-1 combines with J gene TRBJ1-2; D is possibly TRBD1 (5 bases). The germline V and J ends were trimmed by 3 bases and 1 base, with 18 bases remaining between them. From germline, CDR1 is MGHRA and CDR2 YSYEKL. CDR3 length: 17 residues. The CDR3 DNA is TGCGCCAGCAGCCACCATGGGGCGGCAGTAGATAACTATGGCTACACCTTC. Translation gives CASSHHGAAVDNYGYTF.

The V gene is TRBV27, the J gene TRBJ2-1; D may match TRBD1 or TRBD2 (5 bases each). Trimming removed 4 bases from V and 8 bases from J, with 18 bases in between. In germline, CDR1 is MNHEY, CDR2 SMNVEV (reference sequence). The CDR3 is made up of 15 amino acids. The CDR3 region has the DNA TGTGCCAGCAGTTCCGGGACGCACCAGGTGGATGAGCAGTTCTTC. This sequence encodes CASSSGTHQVDEQFF.

The chain combines TRBV5-6 with TRBJ2-1; D might be TRBD1 or TRBD2, each matching 7 bases. The CDR3 has 14 amino acids. V lost 4 bases to trimming and J lost 6 bases, with 14 bases between them. The germline gives CDR1 SGHDT, CDR2 YYEEEE. The CDR3 coding sequence is TGTGCCAGCAGCGGGGGGGACAGTCGCAATGAGCAGTTCTTC. It is translated as CASSGGDSRNEQFF.

The CDR3 here is CASSKSGLAGDYEQYF. CDR3 bases: TGTGCCAGCAGTAAATCCGGACTAGCGGGGGACTACGAGCAGTACTTC. The chain links TRBV7-6 to TRBJ2-7, with 13 nucleotides matching TRBD2. This CDR3 is 16 amino acids long. V dropped 6 bases and J dropped 3; count of bases not matched to a gene: 8. CDR1 SGHVS and CDR2 FNYEAQ come from the germline V gene.

The count of this clone is one. J is TRBJ1-5 and V is TRBV5-8; TRBD1 might be the D (5 bases). V was trimmed by 0 bases and J by 8 bases, leaving 15 bases between them. There are 15 residues in the CDR3. Germline CDR1 and CDR2: SGHTS and YDEGEE. This chain's CDR3 is CASSLGRTRGEPQHF. The CDR3 DNA is TGTGCCAGCAGCTTGGGTCGGACCCGGGGGGAGCCCCAGCATTTT.

This clone came up a few times. J is TRBJ2-1 and V is TRBV5-1; 9 positions match TRBD2. V was pared by 1 base and J by 3 bases, with 2 bases of the junction left unmatched. Germline V gene data show CDR1 as SGHRS and CDR2 as YFSETQ. The CDR3 length is 15 residues. The CDR3 nucleotides are TGCGCCAGCAGCTTGTTAGCGGGAGACTACAATGAGCAGTTCTTC. This encodes CASSLLAGDYNEQFF.

Only a few counts were recorded for this clone. J is TRBJ2-7 and V is TRBV4-1, with 10 nucleotides matching TRBD1. The J segment lost 2 bases and the V segment lost 6 bases, leaving 10 bases of the junction unmatched. CDR3 size: 16 residues. CDR1 is MGHRA, CDR2 YSYEKL, per germline. The CDR3 here is CASSHLPGQGTYEQYF. CDR3 DNA: TGCGCCAGCAGTCATTTACCGGGACAGGGGACCTACGAGCAGTACTTC.

There are a few counts of this clone. This chain uses TRBV29-1 with TRBJ2-5; a weak D match, TRBD1 (6 bases). Germline lookup yields CDR1 SQVTM and CDR2 ANQGSEA. V was pared by 4 bases and J by 1 base, with 16 bases between. This CDR3 contains 15 residues. In DNA form, the CDR3 reads TGCAGCGTTGGTAGTACAGGGACCCTCCAAGAGACCCAGTACTTC. As protein: CSVGSTGTLQETQYF. Full variable domain (missing parts from reference TRBV29-1 and TRBJ2-5): SAVISQKPSRDICQRGTSLTIQCQVDSQVTMMFWYRQQPGQSLTLIATANQGSEATYESGFVIDKFPISRPNLTFSTLTVSNMSPEDSSIYLCSVGSTGTLQETQYFGPGTRLLVL.